Each of the 16 T cell receptor beta chains below was sequenced from the same sample in a study of vaccination and CD4 T cells after COVID-19. The treatment is: approximately nine-day PBMC culture with coronavirus spike peptide pools or control peptides (ViraFEST assay). Antigens for these TCRs are unknown. Sequencing of cultured CD4+ T cell DNA used the Oncomine TCR Beta short-read assay. Using its own MiXCR run on the PCR reads, TCRdb lists one record per CDR3 protein. The sample has around 5,200 distinct CDR3 sequences, 40% seen once. The sample comprised CD4+ T cells from blood, cultured in vitro. Receptor source: a human donor who had recovered from COVID-19.

The J gene is TRBJ1-5, the V gene TRBV20-1; D gene ambiguous. Trimming pared 5 bases from V and 5 bases from J, leaving 10 bases between. This CDR3 has 12 residues. CDR1 DFQATT and CDR2 SNEGSKA come from the germline V gene (reference sequence). As DNA, the CDR3 is TGCAGTGCTTGGTCCCAATATCAGCCCCAGCATTTT. Protein: CSAWSQYQPQHF.

The rearrangement joins TRBV6-1 to TRBJ2-3; D possibly corresponds to TRBD2 (5 bases). The CDR3 spans 15 residues. Germline V gives CDR1 MNHNS, CDR2 SASEGT. Deletions cut 3 bases from V and 2 bases from J, with 12 bases between. The chain's CDR3 is CASSDWNGDTDTQYF. In DNA form, the CDR3 reads TGTGCCAGCAGTGATTGGAACGGGGACACAGATACGCAGTATTTT.

This clonotype showed up just a few times. The V and J genes are TRBV6-1 and TRBJ2-3; D is ambiguous. V lost 10 bases and J lost 2, with 7 bases in between. This CDR3 spans 11 amino acids. Germline V gene lookup returns CDR1 MNHNS and CDR2 SASEGT. CDR3 amino acids: CATTYTDTQYF. In nucleotides, the CDR3 is TGTGCCACCACCTACACAGATACGCAGTATTTT.

The V call is TRBV6-1, the J call TRBJ1-4; the match to TRBD1 covers 8 bases. Looked up from germline, CDR1 is MNHNS and CDR2 is SASEGT. The CDR3 is 13 residues long. The J segment lost 6 bases and the V segment lost 10 bases, leaving 7 bases of the junction unmatched. The CDR3 sequence is CANSRGPYEKLFF. In DNA form, the CDR3 reads TGTGCCAACTCCAGGGGGCCTTATGAAAAACTGTTTTTT.

This clonotype occurred once. The chain employs TRBV10-3 and TRBJ2-6; D might be TRBD1 (5 bases). This CDR3 region has 14 residues. Germline CDR1 ENHRY, CDR2 SYGVKD. Between the trimmed V and J ends, which lost 4 bases and 1 base, there was a span of 5 bases. CDR3 region: CAISAGSGANVLTF. Written as DNA, the CDR3 is TGTGCCATCAGTGCAGGGTCTGGGGCCAACGTCCTGACTTTC.

This sequence joins TRBV7-9 and TRBJ1-1; 9 bases fit TRBD1. V shed 5 bases and J 5 bases; nucleotides not matched to a gene: 9. The CDR3 has 15 residues. Looked up from germline, CDR1 is SEHNR and CDR2 is FQNEAQ (reference sequence). The CDR3 region is CASSTYDRGRTEAFF. CDR3 sequence (DNA): TGTGCCAGCAGCACTTACGACAGGGGGAGGACTGAAGCTTTCTTT. Supplemented by reference TRBV7-9 and TRBJ1-1, the full variable domain reads DTGVSQNPRHKITKRGQNVTFRCDPISEHNRLYWYRQTLGQGPEFLTYFQNEAQLEKSRLLSDRFSAERPKGSFSTLEIQRTEQGDSAMYLCASSTYDRGRTEAFFGQGTRLTVV.

The chain links TRBV28 to TRBJ2-3; 8 nucleotides align to TRBD2. Germline CDR1 MDHEN, CDR2 SYDVKM. V trimming: 5 bases; J trimming: 5 bases; junction bases outside the gene matches: 12. CDR3 size: 16 residues. The CDR3: CASSPLAGLGGDTQYF. CDR3 nucleotide sequence: TGTGCCAGCAGTCCGTTAGCGGGGCTTGGGGGAGATACGCAGTATTTT.

The chain uses TRBV2 and TRBJ2-7; D is unresolved. The germline V and J ends were trimmed by 4 bases and 0 bases, with 10 bases remaining between them. CDR1 is SNHLY, CDR2 FYNNEI, per germline. This CDR3 is 14 amino acids long. The CDR3 here is CASSASEYSYEQYF. DNA of the CDR3: TGTGCCAGCAGTGCTTCGGAATACTCCTACGAGCAGTACTTC.

This clonotype was observed a few times. This CDR3 reads CAWSVSLQETQYF. The CDR3 region has the DNA TGTGCCTGGAGTGTTTCGTTACAAGAGACCCAGTACTTC. V gene TRBV30 combines with J gene TRBJ2-5; D is ambiguous. Trimming shortened V by 0 bases and J by 2 bases, and 7 bases separated the two germline ends. The V gene's germline CDR1 is GTSNPN and CDR2 SVGIG (reference sequence). This CDR3 is 13 amino acids long.

This clonotype was counted once. The chain combines TRBV6-1 with TRBJ1-2; 9 nucleotides line up with TRBD1. CDR3 length: 15 residues. Unmatched junction bases numbered 7, after V lost 5 bases and J lost 3 bases. Germline CDR1 is MNHNS and CDR2 is SASEGT. CDR3 coding DNA: TGTGCCAGCAGTATAGGGGACAGGGCCTACTATGGCTACACCTTC. Translating gives CASSIGDRAYYGYTF.

The chain carries TRBV20-1 and TRBJ2-3; D call uncertain. In germline, CDR1 is DFQATT, CDR2 SNEGSKA (reference sequence). Trimming pared 3 bases from V and 6 bases from J, leaving 13 bases between. This CDR3 comprises 13 residues. CDR3 sequence (DNA): TGCAGTGCTAGTATAGGGCCGGACGATACGCAGTATTTT. Amino acid sequence: CSASIGPDDTQYF.

The chain combines TRBV11-3 with TRBJ2-7; weak D call: TRBD2 (5 bases). The CDR3 sequence is 14 residues long. The germline V gene has CDR1 SGHNT and CDR2 YENEEA. Deletions cut 3 bases from V and 4 bases from J, with 13 bases between. CDR3 sequence: CASSFEGGIYEQYF. The CDR3 region has the DNA TGTGCCAGCAGCTTTGAGGGTGGGATTTACGAGCAGTACTTC.

The rearrangement uses TRBV18 and TRBJ1-1, with a tentative D call TRBD1 (6 bases). Germline loops: CDR1 KGHSH, CDR2 LQKENI. The CDR3 has 13 amino acids. V lost 8 bases and J lost 6, with 16 bases in between. This chain's CDR3 is CASMKSGAAEAFF. The CDR3, as DNA: TGTGCCAGCATGAAATCGGGGGCTGCTGAAGCTTTCTTT.

V usage is TRBV7-2 and J usage is TRBJ1-3; no reliable D call. The CDR3 spans 13 residues. Trimming took 5 bases from V and 8 from J, leaving 13 bases between them. From germline, CDR1 is SGHTA and CDR2 FQGNSA. CDR3 loop: CASSLRPGDTIYF. In nucleotides, the CDR3 is TGTGCCAGCAGCCTAAGACCCGGAGACACCATATATTTT.

V and J are TRBV20-1 and TRBJ2-4; the match to TRBD1 covers 7 bases. Germline trimming cut 6 bases from V and 5 bases from J; bases unmatched to any gene: 7. Germline CDR1 DFQATT, CDR2 SNEGSKA (reference sequence). CDR3 size: 13 residues. The CDR3 DNA reads as TGCAGTGCAGACAGGGCAGTGGAAAACATTCAGTACTTC. Protein sequence: CSADRAVENIQYF.

This chain uses TRBV20-1 with TRBJ1-6; the D gene is possibly TRBD1 (5 bases). CDR1 is DFQATT and CDR2 is SNEGSKA in the germline V gene (reference sequence). V was cut by 1 base and J by 9 bases, with 16 bases left in between. This CDR3 has 15 amino acids. For the CDR3, the DNA is TGCAGTGCTAGAGTCTGGGGGGGAAATGGTTCACCCCTCCACTTT. This codes for CSARVWGGNGSPLHF.